This T cell receptor (beta chain) was identified during a study of blood T cell repertoires in COVID-19. Study as a whole: Both acute and convalescent COVID-19 samples were obtained from the United States, Italy and Spain. From T cells, B-cell-depleted T cells, or PBMCs came the material, which was cDNA or gDNA.

Trimming pared 6 bases from V and 5 bases from J, leaving 14 bases between. Per germline, CDR1 MRHNA and CDR2 SNTAGT. CDR3 size: 15 residues. The authors' processing: Amplification with reference gene primers provided the estimates of nucleated cell counts. The table came from immunoSEQ multiplex PCR; TCRdb's copy has only in-frame clones and leaves some out. V and J calls and clone size are given by that table; D and trimming were obtained from the DNA. This sample has approximately 74,000 clones, with 80% to 90% found just once. Sequencing input: peripheral blood. This TCR came from a man aged 65-85 years with acute or convalescent COVID-19. The V call is TRBV6-4, the J call TRBJ1-6, with TRBD1 as a possible D gene (5 bases). In DNA, the CDR3 is TGTGCCAGCAGGGAGGGGATAGGAGATAATTCACCCCTCCACTTT. It codes for CASREGIGDNSPLHF.